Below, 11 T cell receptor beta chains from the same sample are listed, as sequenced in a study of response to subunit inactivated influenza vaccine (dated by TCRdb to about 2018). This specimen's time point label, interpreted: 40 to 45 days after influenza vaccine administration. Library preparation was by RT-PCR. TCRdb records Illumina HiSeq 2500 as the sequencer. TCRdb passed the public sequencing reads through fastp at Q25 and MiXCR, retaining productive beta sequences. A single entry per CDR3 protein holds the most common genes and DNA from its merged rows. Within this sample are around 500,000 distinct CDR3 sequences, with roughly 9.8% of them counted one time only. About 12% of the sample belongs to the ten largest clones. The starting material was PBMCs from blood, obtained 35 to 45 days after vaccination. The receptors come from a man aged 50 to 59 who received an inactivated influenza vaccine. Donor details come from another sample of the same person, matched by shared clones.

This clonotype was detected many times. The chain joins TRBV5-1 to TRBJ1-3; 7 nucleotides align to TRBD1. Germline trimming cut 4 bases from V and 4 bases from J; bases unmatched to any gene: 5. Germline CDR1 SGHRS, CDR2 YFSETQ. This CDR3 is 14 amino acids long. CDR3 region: CASSPGQAGNTIYF. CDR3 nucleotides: TGCGCCAGCAGCCCAGGACAGGCCGGAAACACCATATATTTT.

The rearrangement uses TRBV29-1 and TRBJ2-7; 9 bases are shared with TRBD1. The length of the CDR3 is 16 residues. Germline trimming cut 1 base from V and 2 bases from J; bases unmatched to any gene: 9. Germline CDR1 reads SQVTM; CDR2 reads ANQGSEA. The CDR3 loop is CSVEAPPGTGTYEQYF. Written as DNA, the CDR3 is TGCAGCGTTGAAGCTCCGCCCGGGACAGGGACCTACGAGCAGTACTTC.

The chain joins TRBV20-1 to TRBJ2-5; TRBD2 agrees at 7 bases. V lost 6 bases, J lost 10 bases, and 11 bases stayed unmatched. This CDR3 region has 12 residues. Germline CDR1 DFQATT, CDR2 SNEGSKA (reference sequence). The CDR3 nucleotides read TGCAGTGCAGCCAAGAGCGGGGTTGACCAGTACTTC. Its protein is CSAAKSGVDQYF.

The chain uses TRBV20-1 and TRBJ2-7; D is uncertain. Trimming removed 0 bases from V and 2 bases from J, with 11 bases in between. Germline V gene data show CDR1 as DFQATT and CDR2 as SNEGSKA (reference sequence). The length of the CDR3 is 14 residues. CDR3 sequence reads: CSARDPRVPYEQYF. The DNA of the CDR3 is TGCAGTGCTAGAGATCCCCGGGTCCCCTACGAGCAGTACTTC.

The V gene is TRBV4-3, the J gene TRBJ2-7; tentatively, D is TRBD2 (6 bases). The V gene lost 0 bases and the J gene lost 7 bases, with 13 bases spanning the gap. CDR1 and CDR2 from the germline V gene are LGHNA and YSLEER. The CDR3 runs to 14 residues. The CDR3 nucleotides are TGCGCCAGCAGCCAAGATCGCTATGGGGGGGAGCAGTACTTC. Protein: CASSQDRYGGEQYF.

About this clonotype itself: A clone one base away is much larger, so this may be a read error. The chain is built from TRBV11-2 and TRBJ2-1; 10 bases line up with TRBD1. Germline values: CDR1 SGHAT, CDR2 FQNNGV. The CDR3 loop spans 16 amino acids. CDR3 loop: CASSIRTGGSYNEQLF. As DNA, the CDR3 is TGTGCCAGCAGCATCCGGACAGGGGGGTCCTACAATGAGCAGTTATTC.

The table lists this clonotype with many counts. The CDR3: CASSASETGVQYF. CDR3 nucleotide sequence: TGTGCCAGCAGCGCCTCGGAGACAGGGGTGCAGTATTTT. The rearrangement joins TRBV7-9 to TRBJ2-3; TRBD1 aligns across 8 bases. This CDR3 is 13 amino acids long. The junction had 9 bases not matched to a gene; V was cut back by 5 bases and J by 11 bases. Germline CDR1 and CDR2: SEHNR and FQNEAQ (reference sequence).

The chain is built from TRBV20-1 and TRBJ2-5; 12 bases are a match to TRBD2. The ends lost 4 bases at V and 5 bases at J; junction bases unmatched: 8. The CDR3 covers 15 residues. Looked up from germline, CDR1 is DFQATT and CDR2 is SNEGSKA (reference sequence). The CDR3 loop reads CSAKTSGGLGETQYF. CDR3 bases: TGCAGTGCTAAGACTAGCGGGGGACTGGGGGAGACCCAGTACTTC.

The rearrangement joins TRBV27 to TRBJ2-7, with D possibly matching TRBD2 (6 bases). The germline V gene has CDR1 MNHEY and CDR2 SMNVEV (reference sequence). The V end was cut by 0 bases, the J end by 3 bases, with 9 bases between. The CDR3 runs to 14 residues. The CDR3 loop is CASSLSIGSYEQYF. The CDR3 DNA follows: TGTGCCAGCAGTTTATCGATCGGGAGCTACGAGCAGTACTTC.

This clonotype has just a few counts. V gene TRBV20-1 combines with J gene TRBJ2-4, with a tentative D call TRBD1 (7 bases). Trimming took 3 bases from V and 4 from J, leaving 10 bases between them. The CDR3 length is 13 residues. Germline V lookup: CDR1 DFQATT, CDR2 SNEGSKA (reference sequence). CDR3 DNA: TGCAGTGCTAGGGGGGGACAGAAAAACATTCAGTACTTC. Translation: CSARGGQKNIQYF.

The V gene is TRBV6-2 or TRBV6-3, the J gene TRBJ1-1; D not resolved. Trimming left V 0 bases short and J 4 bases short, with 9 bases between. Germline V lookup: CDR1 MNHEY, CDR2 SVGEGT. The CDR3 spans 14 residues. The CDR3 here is CASSYSSRSTEAFF. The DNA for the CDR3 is TGTGCCAGCAGTTACTCGAGTCGAAGCACTGAAGCTTTCTTT.